These T cell receptor beta chains were read from a single sample in a study of beta chain features in type 1 diabetes. Method: immunoSEQ multiplex PCR; TCRdb's copy keeps in-frame clones and lacks some. The sample lists about 250,000 clones; about 14% were seen once. The sequencing sample was made of naive CD4+ T cells from blood. Every receptor here comes from a woman in her thirties or forties in good health. Both conserved end residues are part of each CDR3. The D gene is left open where the match is weak. Size tells how often a clone was seen (once, few, many) or the class of an expanded clone, and some rows leave it out.

few TRBJ1-1 NA TRBV6-4 CASTLSNGGGTEAFF TGTGCCAGCACCCTTTCAAACGGGGGAGGCACTGAAGCTTTCTTT
few TRBJ2-3 NA TRBV6-5 CASSYFQGGVNTQYF TGTGCCAGCAGTTATTTTCAGGGGGGCGTGAATACGCAGTATTTT
NA TRBJ1-1 TRBD1 TRBV5-4 CASSVYTGTALNTEAFF TGTGCCAGCAGCGTTTACACCGGGACAGCTCTGAACACTGAAGCTTTCTTT
NA TRBJ1-2 TRBD1 TRBV5-1 CASSDKSDRDSNYGYTF TGCGCCAGCAGCGACAAATCGGACAGGGATTCGAACTATGGCTACACCTTC
few TRBJ1-3 NA TRBV14 CASSQDRTIGGIGNTIYF TGTGCCAGCAGCCAAGACCGTACGATAGGAGGGATTGGAAACACCATATATTTT
NA TRBJ1-2 NA TRBV15 CATSLTNGVGSGYTF TGTGCCACCAGCCTAACGAACGGAGTGGGGAGCGGCTACACCTTC
NA TRBJ2-7 TRBD2 TRBV29-1 CSGRSGTSGYEQYF TGCAGCGGACGCTCCGGGACTAGCGGATACGAGCAGTACTTC
NA TRBJ1-6 NA TRBV7-2 CASSLGGFHSPLHF TGTGCCAGCAGCTTAGGAGGGTTTCATTCACCCCTCCACTTT
few TRBJ1-6 NA TRBV2 CASSLVSPLHF TGTGCCAGCAGCCTAGTTTCACCCCTCCACTTT
NA TRBJ1-2 TRBD1 TRBV2 CAGWTGLYGYTF TGTGCCGGGTGGACAGGGCTCTATGGCTACACCTTC
few TRBJ2-5 NA TRBV14 CASSRGTGMEETQYF TGTGCCAGCAGCCGAGGAACAGGGATGGAAGAGACCCAGTACTTC
few TRBJ1-5 NA TRBV6-5 CASSRTGNSNQPQHF TGTGCCAGCAGTCGTACAGGGAATAGCAATCAGCCCCAGCATTTT
NA TRBJ1-2 TRBD1 TRBV19 CASSIGRQGNYGYTF TGTGCCAGTAGTATAGGGCGACAGGGGAACTATGGCTACACCTTC
NA TRBJ1-2 TRBD1 TRBV7-8 CASSSTGGVGYGYTF TGTGCCAGCAGCTCCACAGGGGGGGTTGGCTATGGCTACACCTTC
few TRBJ1-6 TRBD1 TRBV27 CASSSSRGNSPLHF TGTGCCAGCAGTTCTTCCAGGGGGAATTCACCCCTCCACTTT
NA TRBJ2-1 TRBD2 TRBV4-3 CASSQESGLAGGNEQFF TGCGCCAGCAGCCAAGAGAGCGGACTAGCGGGGGGGAATGAGCAGTTCTTC
NA TRBJ1-1 TRBD1 TRBV6-1 CASSGDRGRTEAFF TGTGCCAGCAGTGGGGACAGGGGGCGGACTGAAGCTTTCTTT
NA TRBJ1-1 NA TRBV7-9 CASSPYMNTEAFF TGTGCCAGCAGCCCGTACATGAACACTGAAGCTTTCTTT
few TRBJ2-1 TRBD2 TRBV7-9 CASSSQTTSGGAWHEQFF TGTGCCAGCAGCTCTCAGACGACTAGCGGGGGGGCGTGGCATGAGCAGTTCTTC
few TRBJ2-6 NA TRBV7-9 CASRLTAGQDSGANVLTF TGTGCCAGCAGGCTTACAGCGGGACAGGACTCTGGGGCCAACGTCCTGACTTTC
few TRBJ1-2 TRBD1 TRBV2 CASRGQDDGYTF TGTGCCAGCAGGGGACAGGACGATGGCTACACCTTC
few TRBJ1-5 NA TRBV28 CASSFWGGSNQPQHF TGTGCCAGCAGTTTTTGGGGGGGAAGCAATCAGCCCCAGCATTTT
NA TRBJ1-1 TRBD1 TRBV4-1 CASSQAIGVTGDAEAFF TGCGCCAGCAGCCAAGCAATAGGGGTTACAGGGGACGCTGAAGCTTTCTTT
NA TRBJ1-1 NA TRBV5-1 CASSLGGAGPKNTEAFF TGCGCCAGCAGCTTGGGGGGAGCGGGACCTAAGAACACTGAAGCTTTCTTT
few TRBJ2-7 TRBD2 TRBV6-5 CASRLAGGGRYEQYF TGTGCCAGCAGGCTAGCAGGCGGGGGGAGGTACGAGCAGTACTTC
few TRBJ2-5 NA TRBV7-7 CASSPKAGGRWETQYF TGTGCTAGCAGCCCCAAGGCAGGAGGCCGGTGGGAGACCCAGTACTTC
few TRBJ1-1 NA TRBV19 CASTGEGRDTEAFF TGTGCCAGTACCGGGGAGGGAAGAGACACTGAAGCTTTCTTT
few TRBJ2-5 TRBD1 TRBV7-9 CASSRGAAGGLQETQYF TGTGCCAGCAGCCGCGGCGCGGCAGGGGGCCTCCAAGAGACCCAGTACTTC
NA TRBJ2-1 TRBD2 TRBV5-1 CASSFPAGGSYNEQFF TGCGCCAGCAGCTTTCCAGCGGGGGGGTCCTACAATGAGCAGTTCTTC
few TRBJ2-5 TRBD2 TRBV19 CASSTGLAGDGNRETQYF TGTGCCAGTAGTACGGGACTAGCGGGCGATGGGAACCGAGAGACCCAGTACTTC
few TRBJ2-1 TRBD2 TRBV2 CARIIAGTNNEQFF TGTGCCAGAATAATAGCGGGGACTAACAATGAGCAGTTCTTC
NA TRBJ2-3 TRBD2 TRBV6-5 CASSSRLAGTDTQYF TGTGCCAGCAGTTCCCGACTAGCGGGCACAGATACGCAGTATTTT
NA TRBJ2-7 NA TRBV6-1 CATWPGDRTSYEQYF TGTGCCACCTGGCCAGGGGACCGCACCTCCTACGAGCAGTACTTC
few TRBJ1-1 NA TRBV2 CASRAGGLEAFF TGTGCCAGCAGAGCCGGGGGGCTTGAAGCTTTCTTT
NA TRBJ2-7 NA TRBV6-1 CASSEGSYEQYF TGTGCCAGCAGTGAAGGCAGCTACGAGCAGTACTTC
few TRBJ2-5 TRBD1 TRBV7-7 CASSVLGQGVETQYF TGTGCTAGCAGCGTGCTAGGACAGGGGGTTGAGACCCAGTACTTC
few TRBJ2-7 NA TRBV7-2 CASSPTYEQYF TGTGCCAGCAGCCCGACTTACGAGCAGTACTTC
few TRBJ2-5 NA TRBV4-3 CASSLLGAEQETQYF TGCGCCAGCAGCCTCCTTGGGGCGGAGCAAGAGACCCAGTACTTC
few TRBJ2-7 TRBD1 TRBV5-1 CASSLRGTGRPQLYEQYF TGCGCCAGCAGCTTGAGAGGGACAGGGAGACCTCAACTCTACGAGCAGTACTTC
NA TRBJ1-1 NA TRBV7-2 CASSLKGGFEAFF TGTGCCAGCAGCTTAAAGGGGGGGTTTGAAGCTTTCTTT
NA TRBJ1-2 NA TRBV6-1 CASSEPPGARVGYGYTF TGTGCCAGCAGTGAACCACCAGGGGCCAGAGTGGGCTATGGCTACACCTTC
NA TRBJ1-5 NA TRBV18 CASSPETDNQPQHF TGTGCCAGCTCACCTGAAACAGACAATCAGCCCCAGCATTTT